The 19 T cell receptor beta chains below all came from one sample that was sequenced in a study of T cell repertoires in ileal Crohn's disease. Repertoires were generated with immunoSEQ multiplex PCR, while TCRdb's copy carries only in-frame clones and drops some. Here the sample spans tens of thousands of clones, approximately 88% being singletons. Indicated time point: neoterminal ileum biopsy at postoperative endoscopy, about 6 months after surgery. The sequencing input was ileal tissue. These receptors all stem from an adult with Crohn's disease.

The chain is built from TRBV27 and TRBJ2-5, with 12 bases that match TRBD2. Germline V gene data show CDR1 as MNHEY and CDR2 as SMNVEV (reference sequence). There are 15 residues in the CDR3. The junction had 7 bases not matched to a gene; V was cut back by 6 bases and J by 5 bases. CDR3: CASSELAGGLETQYF. DNA of the CDR3: TGTGCCAGCAGCGAACTAGCGGGAGGTCTGGAGACCCAGTACTTC.

The CDR3 region is CASSQDPGTTSSEKLFF. In DNA form, the CDR3 reads TGTGCCAGCAGCCAAGATCCGGGGACGACTAGTAGTGAAAAACTGTTTTTT. The gene calls are TRBV4-2 and TRBJ1-4, with D perhaps matching TRBD1 (5 bases). Germline CDR1 LGHNA, CDR2 YNFKEQ. There are 17 residues in the CDR3. V shed 0 bases and J shed 7 bases, with 18 bases lying between them.

The chain is built from TRBV6-6 and TRBJ2-7; 7 nucleotides line up with TRBD1. The CDR3 has 14 amino acids. V shed 5 bases, J shed 4 bases, and the junction held 8 bases outside the gene matches. Germline V gives CDR1 MNHNY, CDR2 SVGAGI (reference sequence). The CDR3 sequence: CASSLRDSWYEQYF. The CDR3 nucleotides are TGTGCCAGCAGTCTCCGGGACAGCTGGTACGAGCAGTACTTC.

This sequence joins TRBV6-5 and TRBJ2-1; 10 nucleotides line up with TRBD2. The CDR3 extends over 13 amino acids. Germline V CDR1 and CDR2: MNHEY, SVGAGI. J gave up 13 bases and V 0 bases, and 3 bases lay outside the gene matches. The CDR3 here is CASSYSLAGVQFF. The CDR3 DNA follows: TGTGCCAGCAGTTACTCGCTAGCGGGAGTTCAGTTCTTC.

J is TRBJ2-7 and V is TRBV28; 9 positions agree with TRBD2. CDR3 length equals 15 residues. After removal of 2 bases from V and 0 bases from J, the junction contained 2 bases not matched to a gene. CDR1 and CDR2 from the germline V gene are MDHEN and SYDVKM. The CDR3 bases are TGTGCCAGCAGTTTAGCGGGGGGGAGCTCCTACGAGCAGTACGTC. Its translation: CASSLAGGSSYEQYV.

V gene TRBV29-1 combines with J gene TRBJ2-1; D is possibly TRBD2 (6 bases). The CDR3 sequence is 13 residues long. CDR1 is SQVTM and CDR2 is ANQGSEA in the germline V gene. Deletions cut 3 bases from V and 3 bases from J, with 9 bases between. In DNA, the CDR3 is TGCAGCGTTGATAGCGGAGACTACAATGAGCAGTTCTTC. Residues: CSVDSGDYNEQFF.

The chain joins TRBV30 to TRBJ2-7; TRBD1 matches at 7 bases. There are 14 residues in the CDR3. Germline CDR1 GTSNPN, CDR2 SVGIG (reference sequence). Trimming cost V 2 bases and J 3 bases; bases outside gene matches: 7. The CDR3: CAWSPGTDFYEQYF. The CDR3 nucleotides are TGTGCCTGGAGTCCTGGGACAGATTTCTACGAGCAGTACTTC.

V usage is TRBV13 and J usage is TRBJ1-4, with D maybe TRBD1 (5 bases). The germline CDR1 and CDR2 sequences are PRHDT and FYEKMQ (reference sequence). The CDR3 length is 17 residues. The V end lost 0 bases, the J end lost 0 bases, and 11 bases lay between the germline ends. For the CDR3, the DNA is TGTGCCAGCAGCTTAGGCGAACAGGCCGCAACTAATGAAAAACTGTTTTTT. It yields the protein CASSLGEQAATNEKLFF. Looking up the rest from reference TRBV13 and TRBJ1-4 gives the full variable domain: AAGVIQSPRHLIKEKRETATLKCYPIPRHDTVYWYQQGPGQDPQFLISFYEKMQSDKGSIPDRFSAQQFSDYHSELNMSSLELGDSALYFCASSLGEQAATNEKLFFGSGTQLSVL.

This clone was detected a few times. The genes are TRBV7-9 and TRBJ1-4; weak D call: TRBD1 (5 bases). The CDR3 is 12 amino acids. V gave up 11 bases and J gave up 2 bases, with 9 bases separating them. CDR1 is SEHNR and CDR2 is FQNEAQ in the germline V gene (reference sequence). The CDR3 sequence: CAGGDTNEKLFF. The CDR3 nucleotides are TGTGCCGGGGGGGACACTAATGAAAAACTGTTTTTT.

A note on this clone: This same CDR3 is encoded by further DNA sequences in the sample. The chain recombines TRBV19 with TRBJ1-2; maybe TRBD1 (6 bases). This CDR3 region has 13 residues. Between the trimmed V and J ends, which lost 4 bases and 8 bases, there was a span of 14 bases. Germline values: CDR1 LNHDA, CDR2 SQIVND (reference sequence). CDR3 protein: CASSTHRVSGYTF. As DNA, the CDR3 is TGTGCCAGTAGTACCCACAGGGTTTCAGGCTACACCTTC.

The V and J genes are TRBV5-6 and TRBJ2-5; D is perhaps TRBD1 (5 bases). V gave up 0 bases and J gave up 1 base, with 16 bases separating them. Germline-derived CDR1 and CDR2 are SGHDT and YYEEEE. The CDR3 is 17 amino acids. CDR3 nucleotides: TGTGCCAGCAGCTTGGGTAGGGGAAGGGTCGTCCAAGAGACCCAGTACTTC. This encodes CASSLGRGRVVQETQYF. Filled out from reference TRBV5-6 and TRBJ2-5, the complete variable domain reads DAGVTQSPTHLIKTRGQQVTLRCSPKSGHDTVSWYQQALGQGPQFIFQYYEEEERQRGNFPDRFSGHQFPNYSSELNVNALLLGDSALYLCASSLGRGRVVQETQYFGPGTRLLVL.

On this clone itself: The junction departs from germline at one end; a sequencing error may be responsible. V usage is TRBV15 and J usage is TRBJ2-1; the match to TRBD2 covers 11 bases. Germline CDR1 LNHNV, CDR2 YYDKDF (reference sequence). There are 16 residues in the CDR3. CDR3 DNA: TGTGCCACCAGCAGAGTAGCGGGAGGGGATTACAATGAGCATTTCTTC. Translation: CATSRVAGGDYNEHFF.

The chain has TRBV9 and TRBJ2-1; tentative D call: TRBD2 (6 bases). Germline V gene lookup returns CDR1 SGDLS and CDR2 YYNGEE. V was pared by 6 bases and J by 6 bases, with 22 bases between. This CDR3 is 16 amino acids long. CDR3 nucleotide sequence: TGTGCCAGCACCTCCACCGGGACTGCCCGATTCAATGAGCAGTTCTTC. This translates into CASTSTGTARFNEQFF.

The V gene is TRBV7-6, the J gene TRBJ2-7; TRBD1 matches at 12 bases. The CDR3 has 14 amino acids. Germline-derived CDR1 and CDR2 are SGHVS and FNYEAQ. The V and J ends lost 5 bases and 6 bases, in that order; junction bases with no gene match: 5. The CDR3 protein is CASSAGTGGTEQYF. The CDR3 nucleotides are TGTGCCAGCAGCGCCGGGACAGGGGGCACCGAGCAGTACTTC. Using reference TRBV7-6 and TRBJ2-7 for the parts outside the CDR3, the full variable domain is GAGVSQSPRYKVTKRGQDVALRCDPISGHVSLYWYRQALGQGPEFLTYFNYEAQQDKSGLPNDRFSAERPEGSISTLTIQRTEQRDSAMYRCASSAGTGGTEQYFGPGTRLTVT.

J is TRBJ2-3 and V is TRBV5-1, with D possibly matching TRBD1 (6 bases). Deletions cut 4 bases from V and 8 bases from J, with 17 bases between. The CDR3 length is 14 residues. Per the germline V gene, CDR1 is SGHRS and CDR2 is YFSETQ. The CDR3, as DNA: TGCGCCAGCAGCCTCACGACAGGTTCGGGTACGCAGTATTTT. This codes for CASSLTTGSGTQYF.

The chain links TRBV27 to TRBJ2-7; D call uncertain. V lost 2 bases and J 0 bases, leaving 11 bases between the germline ends. Per germline, CDR1 MNHEY and CDR2 SMNVEV (reference sequence). The CDR3 covers 15 residues. The CDR3 nucleotides read TGTGCCAGCAGTTTAGGTCTCTCTAGCTCCTACGAGCAGTACTTC. Translating it yields CASSLGLSSSYEQYF.

Only one count was recorded for this clone. The chain recombines TRBV29-1 with TRBJ2-7; 9 bases line up with TRBD2. The V and J ends lost 8 bases and 2 bases, in that order; junction bases with no gene match: 13. Germline V CDR1 and CDR2: SQVTM, ANQGSEA. This CDR3 has 15 residues. CDR3 sequence: CSTTMTSGDTYEQYF. CDR3 DNA sequence: TGCAGCACCACAATGACTAGCGGCGACACCTACGAGCAGTACTTC.

The gene calls are TRBV28 and TRBJ1-1; the D is unclear. Germline CDR1 is MDHEN and CDR2 is SYDVKM. The CDR3 loop spans 15 amino acids. Deletions cut 2 bases from V and 1 base from J, with 11 bases between. The CDR3: CASSLGLSGNTEAFF. CDR3 DNA: TGTGCCAGCAGTTTAGGACTTTCGGGGAACACTGAAGCTTTCTTT. The full variable domain, rest sourced from reference TRBV28 and TRBJ1-1, is DVKVTQSSRYLVKRTGEKVFLECVQDMDHENMFWYRQDPGLGLRLIYFSYDVKMKEKGDIPEGYSVSREKKERFSLILESASTNQTSMYLCASSLGLSGNTEAFFGQGTRLTVV.

The V gene is TRBV27, the J gene TRBJ1-4; perhaps TRBD1 as D (6 bases). V lost 10 bases and J 10 bases, leaving 16 bases between the germline ends. Germline V CDR1 and CDR2: MNHEY, SMNVEV (reference sequence). The CDR3 spans 12 residues. As DNA, the CDR3 is TGTGCCACCAGGGGAGCTGCCGGAAAACTGTTTTTT. Its translation: CATRGAAGKLFF. The variable domain in full, completed from reference TRBV27 and TRBJ1-4, reads EAQVTQNPRYLITVTGKKLTVTCSQNMNHEYMSWYRQDPGLGLRQIYYSMNVEVTDKGDVPEGYKVSRKEKRNFPLILESPSPNQTSLYFCATRGAAGKLFFGSGTQLSVL.